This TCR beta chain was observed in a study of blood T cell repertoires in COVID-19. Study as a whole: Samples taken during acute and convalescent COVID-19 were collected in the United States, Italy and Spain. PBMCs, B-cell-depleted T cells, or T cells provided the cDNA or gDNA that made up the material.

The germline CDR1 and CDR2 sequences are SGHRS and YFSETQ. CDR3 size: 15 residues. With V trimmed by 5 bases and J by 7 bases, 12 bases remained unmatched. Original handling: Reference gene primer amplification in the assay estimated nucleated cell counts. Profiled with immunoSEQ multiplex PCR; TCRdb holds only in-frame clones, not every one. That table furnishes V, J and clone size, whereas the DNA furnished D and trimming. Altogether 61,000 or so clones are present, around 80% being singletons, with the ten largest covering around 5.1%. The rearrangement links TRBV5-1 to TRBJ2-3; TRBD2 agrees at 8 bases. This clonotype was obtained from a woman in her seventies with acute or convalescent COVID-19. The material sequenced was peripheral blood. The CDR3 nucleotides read TGCGCCAGCAGAAATTCGGGGGGGCCGGGTAATACGCAGTATTTT. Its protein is CASRNSGGPGNTQYF.